This is a list of T cell receptor beta chains from one sample in a study of T cells in Graves' hyperthyroidism and ophthalmopathy. Each CDR3 protein gets one entry after TCRdb re-called the multiplex PCR reads with MiXCR. Of 350,000 to 400,000 distinct CDR3 sequences in the sample, over 11% were seen once. Sequences were obtained from blood. The receptors derive from a woman between 55 and 75 years old with Graves' hyperthyroidism. CDR3s include the opening cysteine and the closing phenylalanine or tryptophan.

j_gene | v_gene | CDR3aa
TRBJ2-1 | TRBV6-2/TRBV6-3 | CASSYSASGLSDEQFF
TRBJ1-2 | TRBV24-1 | CATSAGINYGYTF
TRBJ1-1 | TRBV5-6 | CASRRQFSSTEAFF
TRBJ2-1 | TRBV5-6 | CASVASGWYNEQFF
TRBJ2-1 | TRBV2 | CANTGRASYNEQFF
TRBJ1-1 | TRBV5-6 | CASSLPGGTEAFF
TRBJ2-6 | TRBV7-3 | CASSLIWRSSGANVLTF
NA | TRBV9 | CASSVEGRTGVDEQYF
TRBJ1-2 | TRBV3-1 | CASSQDNVPARGYTF
TRBJ2-7 | TRBV27 | CASSLQQGLYEQYF
TRBJ2-3 | TRBV19 | CASTRGLAGVDTQYF
TRBJ2-3 | TRBV7-2 | CASSLLQSSTDTQYF
TRBJ2-5 | TRBV4-2 | CASSLRLAYQETQYF
TRBJ2-4 | TRBV5-5 | CAGSFRAVGLKNIQYF
TRBJ2-7 | TRBV9 | CASSVAPGVGEQYF
TRBJ2-7 | TRBV9 | CASSDDAHEQYF
TRBJ2-2 | TRBV15 | CATKQLDTGELFF
TRBJ1-1 | TRBV7-9 | CASSMWQGAHTEAFF
TRBJ2-7 | TRBV7-9 | CASSFTGSSSYEQYF
TRBJ2-2 | TRBV3-1 | CASSVLFGTDLYTGELFF
TRBJ2-5 | TRBV30 | CAWRALGLPDGETQYF
TRBJ2-1 | TRBV12-3/TRBV12-4 | CTSSPGSGPYNEQFF
TRBJ2-7 | TRBV7-9 | CASSSGLADSFSYEQYF
TRBJ1-2 | TRBV5-1 | CASSLAPTGSGYGYTF
TRBJ1-1 | TRBV2 | CASAYRSRMNTEAFF
TRBJ1-1 | TRBV5-1 | CASSRGGITEAFF
TRBJ2-7 | TRBV11-3 | CASRADPFQEQYF
TRBJ1-4 | TRBV6-1 | CAIGTDEKLFF
TRBJ2-2 | TRBV20-1 | CSGHLAGELFF
TRBJ2-3 | TRBV7-3 | CASSSTSGRTTDTQYF
TRBJ2-7 | TRBV6-1 | CASSARTVVWGTGGSYEQYF
TRBJ2-5 | TRBV28 | CASSPGAAGETQYF
TRBJ2-1 | TRBV6-2/TRBV6-3 | CASSRGLAGAQEQFF
TRBJ1-1 | TRBV12-3/TRBV12-4 | CASRSTTGGFGEAFF
TRBJ1-2 | TRBV5-5 | CASSPASDYGYTF
TRBJ2-5 | TRBV14 | CASSPYYEETQYF
TRBJ2-7 | TRBV13 | CASSLEGLAGGGSYEQYF
TRBJ2-2 | TRBV11-3 | CASSLDGSNTGELFF
TRBJ2-5 | TRBV6-6 | CASSYRSGAQETQYF
TRBJ2-3 | TRBV5-8 | CASSLGLLGTDTQYF
TRBJ1-2 | TRBV2 | CASSRDRGRWYGYTF
TRBJ1-5 | TRBV5-8 | CASGGFRDYYSNQPQHF
TRBJ2-1 | TRBV5-1 | CASNSGTSGYNEQFF
TRBJ2-2 | TRBV3-1 | CASSQGTGELFF